Below, 24 T cell receptor beta chains from the same sample are listed, as sequenced in a study of T cells in Graves' hyperthyroidism and ophthalmopathy. It was RNA transcripts that yielded the amplified TCR beta CDR3 regions. During a first-round RT-PCR of the TCR CDR3, the HTBI primer set was used. MiXCR, applied by TCRdb to the multiplex PCR reads, yields one record per CDR3 protein. The data hold roughly 630,000 distinct CDR3 sequences, with less than 20% observed a single time. Sequencing was carried out using blood. These receptors came from a woman between 25 and 40 years old with Graves' hyperthyroidism.

This clonotype was detected many times. CDR3 residues: CASSPAGVGEQYF. CDR3 sequence (DNA): TGTGCCAGCTCACCGGCGGGAGTGGGGGAGCAGTACTTC. The chain recombines TRBV18 with TRBJ2-7; 7 nucleotides agree with TRBD2. Looked up from germline, CDR1 is KGHSH and CDR2 is LQKENI. J lost 7 bases, V lost 3 bases, and 6 bases had no gene match. CDR3 size: 13 residues.

J is TRBJ2-7 and V is TRBV15; 7 bases align to TRBD1. The CDR3 is 14 amino acids. With V trimmed by 5 bases and J by 2 bases, 6 bases remained unmatched. Germline CDR1 is LNHNV and CDR2 is YYDKDF (reference sequence). CDR3: CATSGTGVTYEQYF. CDR3 bases: TGTGCCACCAGCGGTACAGGGGTTACCTACGAGCAGTACTTC.

The sample holds many counts of this clonotype. The rearrangement joins TRBV6-1 to TRBJ2-3; 9 nucleotides agree with TRBD2. The V gene's germline CDR1 is MNHNS and CDR2 SASEGT. The CDR3 totals 14 residues. Trimming at V came to 6 bases and at J to 6 bases, leaving 7 bases not matched to a gene. CDR3 protein: CASRNSGSGDTQYF. The CDR3 DNA follows: TGTGCCAGCAGGAATAGCGGGAGTGGGGATACGCAGTATTTT.

The chain combines TRBV11-2 with TRBJ1-2, with D possibly matching TRBD1 (5 bases). V was shortened by 0 bases and J by 8 bases, with 25 bases between the two germline ends. The CDR3 spans 18 residues. Germline values: CDR1 SGHAT, CDR2 FQNNGV. The CDR3 region is CASSLEPLGTAQPGGYTF. CDR3 nucleotides: TGTGCCAGCAGCTTAGAGCCACTGGGGACGGCACAACCCGGCGGCTACACCTTC.

The chain joins TRBV27 to TRBJ1-1; 9 nucleotides align to TRBD1. V was pared by 2 bases and J by 2 bases, with 6 bases of the junction left unmatched. Germline-derived CDR1 and CDR2 are MNHEY and SMNVEV (reference sequence). This CDR3 spans 16 amino acids. The CDR3 here is CASSLMGQGRNTEAFF. Here the CDR3 DNA reads TGTGCCAGCAGTTTAATGGGACAGGGTAGAAACACTGAAGCTTTCTTT.

This clonotype was detected a few times. V is TRBV24-1 and J is TRBJ2-1; 7 bases are a match to TRBD1. The germline V gene encodes CDR1 KGHDR and CDR2 SFDVKD. V lost 4 bases to trimming and J lost 9 bases; unmatched junction nucleotides: 8. This CDR3 has 14 amino acids. The CDR3 is CATSDPDRVGEQFF. The CDR3, as DNA: TGTGCCACCAGTGACCCTGACAGGGTGGGTGAGCAGTTCTTC.

This clonotype appeared many times. The chain carries TRBV5-1 and TRBJ2-5; D not resolved. The CDR3 totals 13 residues. Germline V gives CDR1 SGHRS, CDR2 YFSETQ. V shed 3 bases and J shed 4 bases, with 10 bases lying between them. CDR3 residues: CASSYLRRETQYF. The CDR3 nucleotides are TGCGCCAGCAGCTACCTAAGAAGAGAGACCCAGTACTTC.

Concerning this clonotype: This may come from a read error, since a much larger clone is one base off. The rearrangement uses TRBV18 and TRBJ2-7; tentative D call: TRBD1 (6 bases). Trimming removed 7 bases from V and 2 bases from J, with 15 bases in between. Germline CDR1 is KGHSH and CDR2 is LQKENI. The CDR3 loop spans 14 amino acids. CDR3 region: CASLPWDTTYEQYF. CDR3 nucleotides: TGTGCCAGCTTACCCTGGGACACTACCTACGAGCAGTACTTC.

The chain couples TRBV29-1 to TRBJ1-1, with D unresolved. Trimming took 0 bases from V and 1 from J, leaving 6 bases between them. The CDR3 sequence is 13 residues long. Germline V gene data show CDR1 as SQVTM and CDR2 as ANQGSEA. CDR3 bases: TGCAGCGTTGAAGATCACGGGAACACTGAAGCTTTCTTT. Translated, it gives CSVEDHGNTEAFF.

This clonotype showed up just a few times. This may come from a read error, since a much larger clone is one base off. V is TRBV2 and J is TRBJ1-4; D is ambiguous. The germline V gene encodes CDR1 SNHLY and CDR2 FYNNEI. The CDR3 length is 14 residues. CDR3 protein: CASSIQRRNGKLFF. CDR3 in DNA: TGTGCCAGCAGTATACAGCGGAGGAATGGAAAACTGTTTTTT. The variable domain in full, with the rest retrieved from reference TRBV2 and TRBJ1-4, is EPEVTQTPSHQVTQMGQEVILRCVPISNHLYFYWYRQILGQKVEFLVSFYNNEISEKSEIFDDQFSVERPDGSNFTLKIRSTKLEDSAMYFCASSIQRRNGKLFFGSGTQLSVL.

This clonotype was recorded at least ten times. The chain combines TRBV20-1 with TRBJ2-1, with 8 bases lining up with TRBD2. CDR1 is DFQATT, CDR2 SNEGSKA, per germline (reference sequence). This CDR3 contains 15 residues. The J segment lost 8 bases and the V segment lost 3 bases, leaving 12 bases of the junction unmatched. CDR3 DNA: TGCAGTGCTAGTAAGGCGACTAGCGTTTCCCATGAGCAGTTCTTC. Protein product: CSASKATSVSHEQFF.

The chain couples TRBV9 to TRBJ2-7, with D perhaps assigned TRBD1 or TRBD2 (6 bases each). V was trimmed by 4 bases and J by 0 bases, leaving 23 bases between them. This CDR3 comprises 18 residues. CDR1 is SGDLS, CDR2 YYNGEE, per germline. The CDR3, as DNA: TGTGCCAGCAGCTTCGCCTTTGGGGGGCCCGTGGGCTCCTACGAGCAGTACTTC. Residues: CASSFAFGGPVGSYEQYF.

Many counts were recorded for this clonotype. The V call is TRBV7-9, the J call TRBJ1-2; D possibly corresponds to TRBD1 (6 bases). The CDR3 consists of 14 residues. V was cut by 5 bases and J by 1 base, with 11 bases left in between. CDR1 and CDR2 from the germline V gene are SEHNR and FQNEAQ (reference sequence). CDR3 in amino acids: CASSRTGINYGYTF. The CDR3 DNA follows: TGTGCCAGCAGCCGAACAGGGATTAACTATGGCTACACCTTC.

This clonotype was seen a handful of times. The chain links TRBV2 to TRBJ2-5, with D perhaps matching TRBD1 or TRBD2 (5 bases each). V was clipped by 2 bases and J by 4 bases, with 11 bases between them. This CDR3 has 14 residues. Germline loops: CDR1 SNHLY, CDR2 FYNNEI. CDR3 nucleotide sequence: TGTGCCAGCAGTGAAAACTCAGGGACAGAGACCCAGTACTTC. Its translation: CASSENSGTETQYF.

This clonotype was counted many times. This clone may be a read error of a much larger clone one base away. The chain joins TRBV6-2 or TRBV6-3 to TRBJ2-3; D is possibly TRBD1 (5 bases). CDR1 is MNHEY and CDR2 is SVGEGT in the germline V gene. The CDR3 runs 14 residues. Trimming cost V 6 bases and J 4 bases, with 14 bases left between them. This chain's CDR3 is CASSPEQAADTQYF. As DNA, the CDR3 is TGTGCCAGCAGCCCGGAACAGGCGGCAGATACGCAGTATTTT.

This clonotype was recorded many times. CDR3 sequence reads: CASRVRATGWVYEQYF. The CDR3 DNA reads TGCGCCAGCCGTGTCCGAGCGACAGGGTGGGTCTACGAGCAGTACTTC. The V call is TRBV5-1, the J call TRBJ2-7; 7 nucleotides line up with TRBD1. This CDR3 is built from 16 residues. Germline V CDR1 and CDR2: SGHRS, YFSETQ. Losses at the gene ends were 7 bases for V and 3 bases for J; bases not matched to a gene: 16. Full variable domain (remainder filled in from reference TRBV5-1 and TRBJ2-7): KAGVTQTPRYLIKTRGQQVTLSCSPISGHRSVSWYQQTPGQGLQFLFEYFSETQRNKGNFPGRFSGRQFSNSRSEMNVSTLELGDSALYLCASRVRATGWVYEQYFGPGTRLTVT.

This clonotype was counted at least ten times. This chain joins TRBV11-2 and TRBJ2-1, with TRBD2 matching over 8 bases. CDR1 SGHAT and CDR2 FQNNGV come from the germline V gene. Germline trimming cut 10 bases from V and 2 bases from J; bases unmatched to any gene: 10. CDR3 length: 15 amino acids. CDR3 protein: CATQSGSRTYNEQFF. In nucleotides, the CDR3 is TGTGCCACCCAGAGCGGGAGCAGAACCTACAATGAGCAGTTCTTC.

The table lists this clonotype with a few counts. This rearrangement joins TRBV28 to TRBJ2-7; 9 nucleotides match TRBD1. CDR3 length equals 13 residues. The germline V gene encodes CDR1 MDHEN and CDR2 SYDVKM. V was clipped by 8 bases and J by 4 bases; unmatched bases: 6. The CDR3 DNA is TGTGCCAGCGGGGACAGGGTACCGTACGAGCAGTACTTC. Translated, it gives CASGDRVPYEQYF.

This clonotype was counted ten times or more. The chain combines TRBV6-2 or TRBV6-3 with TRBJ2-7; either TRBD1 or TRBD2 may supply D (5 bases each). Germline CDR1 reads MNHEY; CDR2 reads SVGEGT. V gave up 2 bases and J gave up 0 bases, with 14 bases separating them. The CDR3 has 16 residues. The CDR3 coding sequence is TGTGCCAGCAGTTACACCCTCGGGGACGTCTCCTACGAGCAGTACTTC. Translation: CASSYTLGDVSYEQYF.

The J gene is TRBJ2-1, the V gene TRBV30; D not resolved. Germline V gene lookup returns CDR1 GTSNPN and CDR2 SVGIG (reference sequence). CDR3 length: 13 residues. The V end was cut by 5 bases, the J end by 8 bases, with 16 bases between. The CDR3 sequence: CAWSNVPAYEQFF. The CDR3 DNA is TGTGCCTGGTCGAATGTCCCGGCTTATGAGCAGTTCTTC.

This clonotype was seen repeatedly, ten times or more. The chain joins TRBV7-2 to TRBJ1-2; D unresolved. Trimming shortened V by 2 bases and J by 4 bases, and 11 bases separated the two germline ends. Germline V CDR1 and CDR2: SGHTA, FQGNSA. The CDR3 is made up of 14 amino acids. CDR3 residues: CASSLSAGPYGYTF. CDR3 in DNA: TGTGCCAGCAGCTTATCGGCAGGACCCTATGGCTACACCTTC.

This clonotype was recorded many times. The chain couples TRBV28 to TRBJ1-5; 10 bases fit TRBD1. From germline, CDR1 is MDHEN and CDR2 SYDVKM. The CDR3 extends over 17 amino acids. Trimming took 7 bases from V and 6 from J; bases not matched to a gene: 15. The CDR3 region is CASTTWGGQGRRQPQHF. In DNA form, the CDR3 reads TGTGCCAGCACCACTTGGGGGGGACAGGGGCGTCGTCAGCCCCAGCATTTT.

In its sample, this clonotype was seen a few times. The chain is built from TRBV4-1 and TRBJ2-1; 8 nucleotides line up with TRBD1. This CDR3 is built from 16 residues. CDR1 and CDR2 (germline): MGHRA, YSYEKL. The junction had 9 bases not matched to a gene; V was cut back by 0 bases and J by 8 bases. CDR3 DNA sequence: TGCGCCAGCAGCCAAGATAATGGACAGGGTTGGGATGAGCAGTTCTTC. This translates into CASSQDNGQGWDEQFF.

This clonotype was recorded many times. The rearrangement uses TRBV30 and TRBJ1-2; no clear D gene. This CDR3 spans 12 amino acids. Germline CDR1 reads GTSNPN; CDR2 reads SVGIG (reference sequence). Deletions cut 4 bases from V and 5 bases from J, with 11 bases between. CDR3 nucleotide sequence: TGTGCCTGGACCCTCAGAGGGTATGGCTACACCTTC. Its translation is CAWTLRGYGYTF.